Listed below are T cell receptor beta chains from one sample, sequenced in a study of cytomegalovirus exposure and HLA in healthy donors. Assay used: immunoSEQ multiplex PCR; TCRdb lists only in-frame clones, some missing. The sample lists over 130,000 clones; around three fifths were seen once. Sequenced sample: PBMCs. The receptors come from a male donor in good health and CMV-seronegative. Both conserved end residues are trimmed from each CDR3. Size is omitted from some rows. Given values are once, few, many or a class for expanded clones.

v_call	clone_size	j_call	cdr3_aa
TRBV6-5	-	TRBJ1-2	ASSSTTGTFYGYT
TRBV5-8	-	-	ASSLLNGGTYEQY
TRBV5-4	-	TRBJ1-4	ASSSRTGDEKLF
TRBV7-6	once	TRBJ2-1	ASSPGQGSYNEQF
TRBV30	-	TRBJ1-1	AWSGTREAF
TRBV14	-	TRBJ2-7	ASSQDSGVVTYEQY
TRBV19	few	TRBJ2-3	ASSIGRRLAGGPETDTQY
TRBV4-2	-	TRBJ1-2	ASSQVISRTGGGYT
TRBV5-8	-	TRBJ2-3	ASSLVSDTQY
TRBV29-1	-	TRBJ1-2	SVDSNRGSYGYT
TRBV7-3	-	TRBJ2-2	ASSDDMVSANTGELF
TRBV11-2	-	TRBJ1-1	ASTLGGETTEAF
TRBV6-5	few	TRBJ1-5	ASRPGYVQPQH
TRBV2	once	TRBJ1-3	ASSQILGDGNTIY
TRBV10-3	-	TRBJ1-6	AISPGQGDSPLH
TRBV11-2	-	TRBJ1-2	ASSPRQNGYT
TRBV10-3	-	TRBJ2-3	AISGGEGSRADTQY
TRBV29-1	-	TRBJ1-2	SVGGAEANYGYT
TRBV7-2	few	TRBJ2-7	ASSPRSGLGYEQY
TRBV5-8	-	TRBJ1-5	ASSHNTGGNQPQH
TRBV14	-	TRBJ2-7	ASSLQGAVGEQY
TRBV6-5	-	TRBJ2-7	ASSYSGTDAYEQY
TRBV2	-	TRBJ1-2	ASKGEGYGYT
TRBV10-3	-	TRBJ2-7	AIRRTDRLYEQY
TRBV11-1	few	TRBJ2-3	ASSLAPGGQADTQY
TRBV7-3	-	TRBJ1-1	ASSPNTRVKQAF
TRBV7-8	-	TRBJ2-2	ASSFETGAFGELF
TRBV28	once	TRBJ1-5	ASSFNRAQPQH
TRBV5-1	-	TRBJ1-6	ASRDVGGSTLH
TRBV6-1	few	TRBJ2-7	ASSRSILSSYEQY
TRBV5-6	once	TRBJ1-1	ASSYRSPWGGQNTEAF
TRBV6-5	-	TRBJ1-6	ASTVRENSPLH
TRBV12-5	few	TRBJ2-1	ASGLVLSGLAGGIPYNEQF
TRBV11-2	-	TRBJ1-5	ASSLGGSSNQPQH
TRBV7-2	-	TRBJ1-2	ASSSLTTGNYGYT
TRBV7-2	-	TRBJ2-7	ASSQAGTGAILYEQY
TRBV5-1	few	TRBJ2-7	ASSIALAGWSSYEQY
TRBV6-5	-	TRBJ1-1	ASSRQGAIRGAF
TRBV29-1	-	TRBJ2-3	SVEDNPRWTGRTDTQY
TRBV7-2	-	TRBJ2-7	ASSRDREVHEQY
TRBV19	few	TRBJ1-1	ASSSTYRGTVAF
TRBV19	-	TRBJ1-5	ASSIDWGLSNQPQH
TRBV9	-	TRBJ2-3	ASSPSPLRDTQY
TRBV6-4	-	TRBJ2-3	ASSPSGGGSGDTQY
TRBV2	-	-	ATGQSSYEQY
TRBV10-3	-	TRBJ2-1	AISGSSGGVLHEQF
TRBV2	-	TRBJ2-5	ASRGGETQY
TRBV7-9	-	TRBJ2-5	ASSFSWDILQETQY
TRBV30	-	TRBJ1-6	AWHRAFNSPLH
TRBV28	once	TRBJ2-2	ASSPQASRATGELF